The clone carrying this TCR beta chain was counted between two and nine times. What it binds is unknown. The sample belongs to a study of PD-1 blockade in mismatch repair-deficient tumors. Study-level information: Enrolled about 2012-2016, patients had progressing, pretreated mismatch repair-deficient cancers of around twelve types.

TCRdb keeps only in-frame clones here, not all; method: immunoSEQ multiplex PCR. The sample includes more than 90,000 clones, 60% to 85% of them seen just once. General study findings and limits: After pembrolizumab, tumor-resident clones rose rapidly, then generally contracted before radiologic responses.

TCRs were sequenced from a few patients responding to pembrolizumab. This specimen was peripheral blood, taken approximately 14 months after starting pembrolizumab. The TCR sequence derives from an adult with mismatch repair-deficient cancer.

CDR3 DNA: TGTGCCAGCAGCCAAGATCGCTCGGCCAAACAGTTCTTC. Its protein product is CASSQDRSAKQFF. The chain couples TRBV14 to TRBJ2-1; D gene unclear. Deletions cut 0 bases from V and 13 bases from J, with 13 bases between. Germline V gives CDR1 SGHDN, CDR2 FVKESK. The CDR3 spans 13 residues.